The 7 T cell receptor beta chains below come from one sample, sequenced in a study of cytomegalovirus exposure and HLA in healthy donors. Primers for the PCR totalled 60 Vbeta and 13 Jbeta. TCRdb keeps only in-frame clones here, not all; method: immunoSEQ multiplex PCR. This table has approximately 100,000 clones, under 65% appearing once. The sample taken for sequencing was PBMCs. These receptors originate from a man between 60 and 70 years old in good health and CMV-seronegative.

The chain uses TRBV7-6 and TRBJ1-1, with 10 bases identical to TRBD1. The germline V gene encodes CDR1 SGHVS and CDR2 FNYEAQ. Trimming at V came to 3 bases and at J to 3 bases, leaving 4 bases not matched to a gene. CDR3 length: 15 amino acids. The CDR3 DNA reads TGTGCCAGCAGCTTCTATGGGACAGGGGACACTGAAGCTTTCTTT. Translated: CASSFYGTGDTEAFF.

The gene calls are TRBV30 and TRBJ1-2; D ambiguous. This CDR3 has 14 amino acids. V was cut by 0 bases and J by 6 bases, with 14 bases left in between. In germline, CDR1 is GTSNPN, CDR2 SVGIG (reference sequence). The CDR3 coding sequence is TGTGCCTGGAGTGTAGGGCGAGGGTTGGATGGCTACACCTTC. It codes for CAWSVGRGLDGYTF.

This clone was seen only a few times. The chain is built from TRBV2 and TRBJ1-5; TRBD1 matches at 10 bases. Trimming at V came to 6 bases and at J to 0 bases, leaving 14 bases not matched to a gene. The germline CDR1 and CDR2 sequences are SNHLY and FYNNEI. The CDR3 length is 19 residues. The CDR3 DNA is TGTGCCAGCAGCGATACCGGGACAGGGGCTACGTATAGCAATCAGCCCCAGCATTTT. Translation gives CASSDTGTGATYSNQPQHF.

V usage is TRBV18 and J usage is TRBJ2-7, with D possibly matching TRBD2 (6 bases). CDR1 is KGHSH and CDR2 is LQKENI in the germline V gene. Trimming cost V 1 base and J 1 base, with 14 bases left between them. CDR3 length: 16 residues. CDR3 loop: CASSPLGVGRSYEQYF. The CDR3 nucleotides are TGTGCCAGCTCACCACTGGGCGTCGGGAGATCCTACGAGCAGTACTTC.

V is TRBV6-6 and J is TRBJ1-1, with D tentatively TRBD1 (6 bases). Germline assignment: CDR1 MNHNY and CDR2 SVGAGI (reference sequence). The CDR3 is made up of 15 amino acids. Deletions cut 6 bases from V and 2 bases from J, with 16 bases between. The CDR3 is CASRPAGTTNTEAFF. DNA for the CDR3: TGTGCCAGCAGACCGGCCGGGACAACTAACACTGAAGCTTTCTTT.

This clone was found a few times. A junction end diverges from the germline sequence, so it may reflect a read error. The rearrangement links TRBV5-1 to TRBJ1-5; a possible D gene is TRBD1 (6 bases). Per germline, CDR1 SGHRS and CDR2 YFSETQ. CDR3 length equals 13 residues. This chain's CDR3 is CASSLDRYQPQHF. CDR3 nucleotides: TGCGCCAGCAGTTTGGACAGATATCAGCCCCAGCATTTT.

The chain has TRBV5-1 and TRBJ2-1; 10 nucleotides agree with TRBD2. CDR3 length: 15 residues. V lost 3 bases, J lost 7 bases, and 7 bases stayed unmatched. Per germline, CDR1 SGHRS and CDR2 YFSETQ. This CDR3 is CASSSERGGLNEQFF. The CDR3 coding sequence is TGCGCCAGCAGCTCTGAGCGGGGGGGCCTGAATGAGCAGTTCTTC.